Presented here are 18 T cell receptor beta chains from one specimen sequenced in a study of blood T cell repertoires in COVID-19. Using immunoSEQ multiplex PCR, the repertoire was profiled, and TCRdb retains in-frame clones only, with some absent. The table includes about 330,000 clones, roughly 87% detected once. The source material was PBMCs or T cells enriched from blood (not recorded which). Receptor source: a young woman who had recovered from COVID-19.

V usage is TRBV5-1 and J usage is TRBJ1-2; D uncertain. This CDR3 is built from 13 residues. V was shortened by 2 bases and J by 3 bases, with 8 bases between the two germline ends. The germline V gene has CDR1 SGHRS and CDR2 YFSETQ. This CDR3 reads CASSLPTDYGYTF. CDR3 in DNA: TGCGCCAGCAGCTTACCTACGGACTATGGCTACACCTTC.

The CDR3 sequence is CASSAGGTEAFF. In DNA form, the CDR3 reads TGTGCCAGCAGCGCAGGGGGCACTGAAGCTTTCTTT. The chain recombines TRBV9 with TRBJ1-1, with 7 bases lining up with TRBD1. The CDR3 has 12 amino acids. J was trimmed by 4 bases and V by 3 bases; bases with no gene match: 0. Germline CDR1 and CDR2: SGDLS and YYNGEE.

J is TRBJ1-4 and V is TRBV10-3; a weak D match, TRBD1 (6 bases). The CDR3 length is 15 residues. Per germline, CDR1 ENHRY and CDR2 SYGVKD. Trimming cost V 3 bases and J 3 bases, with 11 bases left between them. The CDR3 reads CAISDQTGPNEKLFF. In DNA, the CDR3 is TGTGCCATCAGTGATCAGACAGGCCCTAATGAAAAACTGTTTTTT.

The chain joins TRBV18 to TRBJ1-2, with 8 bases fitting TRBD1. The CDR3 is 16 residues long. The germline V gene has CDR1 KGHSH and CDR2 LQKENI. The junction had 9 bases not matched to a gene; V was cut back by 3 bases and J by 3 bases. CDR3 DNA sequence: TGTGCCAGCTCACCGAGGACAGGGATTTTTGACTATGGCTACACCTTC. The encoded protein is CASSPRTGIFDYGYTF.

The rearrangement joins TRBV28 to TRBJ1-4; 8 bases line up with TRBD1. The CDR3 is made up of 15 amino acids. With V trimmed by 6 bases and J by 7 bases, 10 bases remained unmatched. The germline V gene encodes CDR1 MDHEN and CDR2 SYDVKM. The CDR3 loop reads CASSQNRGSREKLFF. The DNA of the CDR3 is TGTGCCAGCAGCCAAAACAGGGGGTCCCGTGAAAAACTGTTTTTT. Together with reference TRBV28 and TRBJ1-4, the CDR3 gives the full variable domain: DVKVTQSSRYLVKRTGEKVFLECVQDMDHENMFWYRQDPGLGLRLIYFSYDVKMKEKGDIPEGYSVSREKKERFSLILESASTNQTSMYLCASSQNRGSREKLFFGSGTQLSVL.

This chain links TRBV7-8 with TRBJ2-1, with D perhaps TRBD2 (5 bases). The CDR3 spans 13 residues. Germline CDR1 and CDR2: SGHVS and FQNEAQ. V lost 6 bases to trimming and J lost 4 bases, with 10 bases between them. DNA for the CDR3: TGTGCCAGCAGGCCACGGGGATACAATGAGCAGTTCTTC. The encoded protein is CASRPRGYNEQFF. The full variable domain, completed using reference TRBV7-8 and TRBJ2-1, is GAGVSQSPRYKVAKRGQDVALRCDPISGHVSLFWYQQALGQGPEFLTYFQNEAQLDKSGLPSDRFFAERPEGSVSTLKIQRTQQEDSAVYLCASRPRGYNEQFFGPGTRLTVL.

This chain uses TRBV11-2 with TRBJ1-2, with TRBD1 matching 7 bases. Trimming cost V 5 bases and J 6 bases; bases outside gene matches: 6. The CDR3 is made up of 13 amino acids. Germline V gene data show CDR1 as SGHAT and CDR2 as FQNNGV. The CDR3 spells CASSQTGTDGYTF. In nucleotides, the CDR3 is TGTGCCAGCAGCCAGACGGGGACAGATGGCTACACCTTC.

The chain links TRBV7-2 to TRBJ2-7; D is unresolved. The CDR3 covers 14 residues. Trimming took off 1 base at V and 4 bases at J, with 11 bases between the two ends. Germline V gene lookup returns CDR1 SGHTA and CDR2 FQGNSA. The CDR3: CASSLVPVLYEQYF. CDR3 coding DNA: TGTGCCAGCAGCTTAGTCCCAGTGTTATACGAGCAGTACTTC.

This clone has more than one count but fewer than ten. CDR3 in amino acids: CASSVGENTEAFF. The DNA for the CDR3 is TGTGCCAGCAGTGTAGGGGAGAACACTGAAGCTTTCTTT. V gene TRBV2 combines with J gene TRBJ1-1; tentative D call: TRBD1 (5 bases). Per germline, CDR1 SNHLY and CDR2 FYNNEI. The length of the CDR3 is 13 residues. The V gene lost 4 bases and the J gene lost 1 base, with 7 bases spanning the gap.

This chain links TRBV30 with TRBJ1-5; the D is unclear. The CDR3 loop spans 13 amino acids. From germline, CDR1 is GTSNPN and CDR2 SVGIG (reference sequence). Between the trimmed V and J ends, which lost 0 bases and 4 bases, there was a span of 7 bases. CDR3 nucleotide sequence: TGTGCCTGGAGTGTAAGCCGAAATCAGCCCCAGCATTTT. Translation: CAWSVSRNQPQHF. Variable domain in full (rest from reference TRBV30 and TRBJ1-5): SQTIHQWPATLVQPVGSPLSLECTVEGTSNPNLYWYRQAAGRGLQLLFYSVGIGQISSEVPQNLSASRPQDRQFILSSKKLLLSDSGFYLCAWSVSRNQPQHFGDGTRLSIL.

The chain's CDR3 is CASSESQGARTEAFF. The CDR3, as DNA: TGTGCCAGCAGTGAATCACAGGGGGCGCGTACTGAAGCTTTCTTT. The chain uses TRBV25-1 and TRBJ1-1; the match to TRBD1 covers 9 bases. The CDR3 is 15 residues long. V trimming: 1 base; J trimming: 5 bases; junction bases outside the gene matches: 5. The germline V gene encodes CDR1 MGHDK and CDR2 SYGVNS.

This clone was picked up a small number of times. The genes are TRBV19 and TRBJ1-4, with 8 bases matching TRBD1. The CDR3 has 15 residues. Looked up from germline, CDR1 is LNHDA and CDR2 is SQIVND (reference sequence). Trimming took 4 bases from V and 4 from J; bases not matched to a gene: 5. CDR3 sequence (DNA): TGTGCCAGTAGTAAGTGGACAGGGAATAATGAAAAACTGTTTTTT. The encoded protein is CASSKWTGNNEKLFF.

The CDR3, as DNA: TGTGCCAGCAGCCCTATATCAGGGGGTGGCAATCAGCCCCAGCATTTT. It specifies CASSPISGGGNQPQHF. The chain uses TRBV7-2 and TRBJ1-5; 7 bases map to TRBD1. CDR3 length: 16 residues. Germline assignment: CDR1 SGHTA and CDR2 FQGNSA. Trimming at V came to 5 bases and at J to 2 bases, leaving 9 bases not matched to a gene.

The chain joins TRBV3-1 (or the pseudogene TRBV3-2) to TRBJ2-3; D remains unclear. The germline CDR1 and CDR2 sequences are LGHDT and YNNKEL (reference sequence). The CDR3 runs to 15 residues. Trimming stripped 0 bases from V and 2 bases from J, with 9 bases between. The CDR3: CASSQDRVTTDTQYF. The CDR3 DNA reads TGTGCCAGCAGCCAAGATCGGGTAACCACAGATACGCAGTATTTT.

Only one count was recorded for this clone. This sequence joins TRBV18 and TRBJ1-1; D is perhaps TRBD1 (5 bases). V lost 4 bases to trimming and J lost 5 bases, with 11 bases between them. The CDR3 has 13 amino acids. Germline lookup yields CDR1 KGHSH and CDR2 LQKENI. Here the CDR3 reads CASSQTGRTEAFF. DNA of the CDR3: TGTGCCAGCTCACAAACAGGACGGACTGAAGCTTTCTTT.

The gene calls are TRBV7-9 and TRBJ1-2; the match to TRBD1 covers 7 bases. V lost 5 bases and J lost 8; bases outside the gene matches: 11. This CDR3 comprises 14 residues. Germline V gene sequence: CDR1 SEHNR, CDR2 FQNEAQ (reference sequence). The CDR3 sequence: CASSPGTVTQGYTF. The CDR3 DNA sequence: TGTGCCAGCAGCCCCGGGACAGTCACTCAGGGCTACACCTTC.

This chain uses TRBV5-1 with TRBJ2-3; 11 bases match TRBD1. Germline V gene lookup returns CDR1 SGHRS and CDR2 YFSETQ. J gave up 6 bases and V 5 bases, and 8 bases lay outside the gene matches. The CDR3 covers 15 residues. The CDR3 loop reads CASREGQGVTDTQYF. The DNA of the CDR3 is TGCGCCAGCAGGGAGGGACAGGGGGTAACTGATACGCAGTATTTT. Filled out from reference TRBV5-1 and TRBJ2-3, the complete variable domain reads KAGVTQTPRYLIKTRGQQVTLSCSPISGHRSVSWYQQTPGQGLQFLFEYFSETQRNKGNFPGRFSGRQFSNSRSEMNVSTLELGDSALYLCASREGQGVTDTQYFGPGTRLTVL.

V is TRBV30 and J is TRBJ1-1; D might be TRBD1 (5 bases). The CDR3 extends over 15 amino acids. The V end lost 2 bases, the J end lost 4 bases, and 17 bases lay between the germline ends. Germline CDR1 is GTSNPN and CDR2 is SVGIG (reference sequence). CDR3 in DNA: TGTGCCTGGAGTTTTTGGGGCCTTAGGACCACTGAAGCTTTCTTT. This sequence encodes CAWSFWGLRTTEAFF.